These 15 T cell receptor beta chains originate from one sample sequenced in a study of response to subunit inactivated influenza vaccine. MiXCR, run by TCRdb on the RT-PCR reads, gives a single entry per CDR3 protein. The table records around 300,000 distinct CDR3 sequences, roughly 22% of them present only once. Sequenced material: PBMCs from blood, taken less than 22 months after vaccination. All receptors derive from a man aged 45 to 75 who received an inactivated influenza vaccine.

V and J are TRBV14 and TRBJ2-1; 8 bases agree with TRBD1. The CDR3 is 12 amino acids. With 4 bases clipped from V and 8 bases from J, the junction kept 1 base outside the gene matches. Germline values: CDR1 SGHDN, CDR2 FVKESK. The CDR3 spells CASSLTGDEQFF. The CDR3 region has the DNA TGTGCCAGCAGCCTGACAGGGGATGAGCAGTTCTTC. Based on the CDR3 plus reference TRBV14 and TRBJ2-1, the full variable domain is EAGVTQFPSHSVIEKGQTVTLRCDPISGHDNLYWYRRVMGKEIKFLLHFVKESKQDESGMPNNRFLAERTGGTYSTLKVQPAELEDSGVYFCASSLTGDEQFFGPGTRLTVL.

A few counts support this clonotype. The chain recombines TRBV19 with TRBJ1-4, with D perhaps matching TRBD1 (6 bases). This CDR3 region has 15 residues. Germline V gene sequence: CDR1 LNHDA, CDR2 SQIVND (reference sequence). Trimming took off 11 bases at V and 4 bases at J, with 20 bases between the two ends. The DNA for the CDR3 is TGTGCCTCTCGTGGGGGGGGGCGCATTAATGAAAAACTGTTTTTT. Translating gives CASRGGGRINEKLFF. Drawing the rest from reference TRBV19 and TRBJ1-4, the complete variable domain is DGGITQSPKYLFRKEGQNVTLSCEQNLNHDAMYWYRQDPGQGLRLIYYSQIVNDFQKGDIAEGYSVSREKKESFPLTVTSAQKNPTAFYLCASRGGGRINEKLFFGSGTQLSVL.

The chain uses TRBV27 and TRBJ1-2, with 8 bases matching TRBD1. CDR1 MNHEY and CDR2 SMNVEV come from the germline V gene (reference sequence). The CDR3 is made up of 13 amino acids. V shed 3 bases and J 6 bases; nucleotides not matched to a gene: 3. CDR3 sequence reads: CASSFLTGDGYTF. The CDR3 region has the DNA TGTGCCAGCAGTTTCTTGACAGGGGATGGCTACACCTTC.

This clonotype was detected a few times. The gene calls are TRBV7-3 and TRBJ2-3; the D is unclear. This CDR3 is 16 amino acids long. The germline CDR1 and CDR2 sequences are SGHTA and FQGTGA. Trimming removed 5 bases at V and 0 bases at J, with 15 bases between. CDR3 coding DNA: TGTGCCAGCAGCCCAAGGCGTACTACTAGCACAGATACGCAGTATTTT. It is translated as CASSPRRTTSTDTQYF.

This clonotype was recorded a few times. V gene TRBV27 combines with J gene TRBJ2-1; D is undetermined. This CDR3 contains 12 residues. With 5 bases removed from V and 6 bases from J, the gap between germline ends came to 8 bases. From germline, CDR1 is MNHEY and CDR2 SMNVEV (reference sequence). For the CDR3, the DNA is TGTGCCAGCAGTGTTGGAGTCAATGAGCAGTTCTTC. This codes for CASSVGVNEQFF.

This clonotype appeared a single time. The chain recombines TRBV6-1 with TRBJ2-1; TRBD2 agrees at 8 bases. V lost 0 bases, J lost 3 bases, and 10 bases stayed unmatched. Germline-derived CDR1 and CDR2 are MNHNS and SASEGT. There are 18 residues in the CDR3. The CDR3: CASSEAGGSGVVYNEQFF. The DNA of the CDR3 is TGTGCCAGCAGTGAAGCCGGCGGTAGCGGGGTTGTCTACAATGAGCAGTTCTTC.

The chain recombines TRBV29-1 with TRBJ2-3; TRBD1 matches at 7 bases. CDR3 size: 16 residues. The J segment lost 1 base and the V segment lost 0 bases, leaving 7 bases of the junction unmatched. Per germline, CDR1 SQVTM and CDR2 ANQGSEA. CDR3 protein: CSVEELTGLGTDTQYF. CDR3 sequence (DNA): TGCAGCGTTGAAGAACTGACAGGGTTGGGCACAGATACGCAGTATTTT.

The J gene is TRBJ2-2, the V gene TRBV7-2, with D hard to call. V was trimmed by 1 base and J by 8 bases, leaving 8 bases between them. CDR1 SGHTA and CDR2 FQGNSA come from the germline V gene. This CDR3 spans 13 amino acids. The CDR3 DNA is TGTGCCAGCAGCTTAGTTGATAGAGGGGAGCTGTTTTTT. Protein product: CASSLVDRGELFF.

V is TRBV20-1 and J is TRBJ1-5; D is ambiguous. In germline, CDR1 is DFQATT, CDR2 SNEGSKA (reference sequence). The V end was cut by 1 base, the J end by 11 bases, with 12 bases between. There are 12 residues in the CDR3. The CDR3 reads CSARVAQESQHF. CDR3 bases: TGCAGTGCTAGAGTCGCCCAGGAGTCCCAGCATTTT.

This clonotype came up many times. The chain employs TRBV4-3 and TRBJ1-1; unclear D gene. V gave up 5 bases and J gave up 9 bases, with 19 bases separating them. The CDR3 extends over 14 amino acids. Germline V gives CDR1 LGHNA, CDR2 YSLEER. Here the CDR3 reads CASSSGKGLGQAFF. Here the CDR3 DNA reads TGCGCCAGCAGCTCCGGAAAGGGTCTGGGCCAAGCTTTCTTT.

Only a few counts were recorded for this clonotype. CDR3 residues: CASSQPPGGFNTGELFF. The CDR3 DNA sequence: TGTGCCAGCAGCCAGCCGCCAGGGGGCTTCAACACCGGGGAGCTGTTTTTT. The chain links TRBV14 to TRBJ2-2, with 8 bases that match TRBD1. The trim removed 3 bases at V and 2 bases at J, leaving 8 bases unmatched. This CDR3 contains 17 residues. CDR1 is SGHDN and CDR2 is FVKESK in the germline V gene.

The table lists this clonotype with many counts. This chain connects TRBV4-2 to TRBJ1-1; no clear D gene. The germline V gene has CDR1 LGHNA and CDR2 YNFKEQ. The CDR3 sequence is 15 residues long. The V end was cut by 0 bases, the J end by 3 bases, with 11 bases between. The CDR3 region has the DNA TGTGCCAGCAGCCAAGATGGTGGGAGGGACACTGAAGCTTTCTTT. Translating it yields CASSQDGGRDTEAFF.

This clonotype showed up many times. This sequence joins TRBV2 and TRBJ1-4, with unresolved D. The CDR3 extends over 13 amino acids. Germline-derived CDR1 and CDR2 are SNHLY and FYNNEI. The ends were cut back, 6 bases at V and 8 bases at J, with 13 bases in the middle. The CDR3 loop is CASRGLQGEKLFF. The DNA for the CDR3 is TGTGCCAGCAGAGGATTACAAGGGGAAAAACTGTTTTTT.

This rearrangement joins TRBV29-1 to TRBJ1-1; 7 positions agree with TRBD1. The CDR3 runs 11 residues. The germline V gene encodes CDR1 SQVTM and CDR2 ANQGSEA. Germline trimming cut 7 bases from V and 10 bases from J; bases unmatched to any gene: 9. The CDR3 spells CSGRTGSLAFF. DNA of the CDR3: TGCAGCGGTCGGACAGGAAGTTTAGCTTTCTTT.

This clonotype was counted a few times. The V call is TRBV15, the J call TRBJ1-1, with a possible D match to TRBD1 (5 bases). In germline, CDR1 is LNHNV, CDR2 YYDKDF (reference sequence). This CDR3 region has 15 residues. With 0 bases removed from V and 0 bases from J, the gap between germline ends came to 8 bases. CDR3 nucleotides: TGTGCCACCAGCAGAGAAGGCAGGGTGAACACTGAAGCTTTCTTT. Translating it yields CATSREGRVNTEAFF.